This T cell receptor beta chain was retrieved from a study of long-term antiretroviral therapy in people with HIV. Study-wide results and limits: Transplant donor controls retained higher diversity, though diversity increased after ART.

A note on this clone: Antigen: not known.

This CDR3 is 13 amino acids long. V dropped 8 bases and J dropped 6 bases, with 15 bases sitting between them. The V gene's germline CDR1 is MNHEY and CDR2 SVGAGI. This was the immunoSEQ v3.0 assay at survey level. The repertoire was sequenced with immunoSEQ multiplex PCR; TCRdb's copy has only in-frame clones and lacks some. The sample lists 25,000 to 35,000 clones, about 96% occurring once. This TCR derives from a man aged 25 to 40 with HIV. Sample: unsorted PBMCs, taken 6.9 years after starting antiretroviral therapy. The chain combines TRBV6-5 with TRBJ2-3; D uncertain. The CDR3 sequence is CASWRPLDDTQYF. The CDR3 nucleotides are TGTGCCAGCTGGCGACCCCTCGACGATACGCAGTATTTT.